The clone carrying this TCR beta chain appeared a single time. What it binds is unknown. 60 Vbeta and 13 Jbeta primers were used in PCR. Measured with immunoSEQ multiplex PCR; TCRdb has only the in-frame clones, and not every one. The table records about 150,000 clones, around 79% of them present only once. The donors were healthy bone marrow donors. The record originates from a study of cytomegalovirus exposure and HLA in healthy donors. Overall study findings and caveats: There were three CMV-associated chains whose specificity for CMV antigens was confirmed in vitro. An analysis done earlier found most TCR beta V segments productive about 87% or about 30% of the time.

What was sequenced was PBMCs. This sequence was found in a man aged 50 to 60 in good health and CMV-seropositive.

The CDR3 here is CASSSGQGRSGEKLFF. The CDR3 DNA reads as TGTGCCAGCAGTTCTGGACAGGGGCGGTCGGGTGAAAAACTGTTTTTT. V gene TRBV28 combines with J gene TRBJ1-4, with 9 bases lining up with TRBD1. The CDR3 totals 16 residues. V trimming: 4 bases; J trimming: 7 bases; junction bases outside the gene matches: 10. The germline CDR1 and CDR2 sequences are MDHEN and SYDVKM.